The 29 T cell receptor beta chains given below trace back to one sample, sequenced in a study of beta chain features in type 1 diabetes. The investigators reverse transcribed all of the isolated RNA, so they sequenced expressed TCRB transcripts. Data came from immunoSEQ multiplex PCR; TCRdb stores just in-frame clones and leaves some out. The profile covers about 180,000 clones, with less than 15% appearing a single time and roughly 0.56% taken by the ten largest. The sequenced material came from central memory CD4+ T cells from blood. These receptors were taken from a woman between 18 and 29 years old in good health.

The CDR3 coding sequence is TGTGCCAGCAGCGTCCTAGCGGAGGGGGGTACGCAGTATTTT. Translation gives CASSVLAEGGTQYF. V usage is TRBV14 and J usage is TRBJ2-3, with D tentatively TRBD2 (7 bases). This CDR3 has 14 residues. Trimming stripped 5 bases from V and 8 bases from J, with 17 bases between. The germline V gene has CDR1 SGHDN and CDR2 FVKESK.

The J gene is TRBJ1-5, the V gene TRBV30, with 10 bases aligning to TRBD1. The V and J ends lost 0 bases and 7 bases, in that order; junction bases with no gene match: 6. Germline CDR1 and CDR2: GTSNPN and SVGIG (reference sequence). CDR3 length: 15 residues. CDR3 sequence (DNA): TGTGCCTGGAGTGTCCGGGACAGGGGCTGGCAGCCCCAGCATTTT. Amino acids: CAWSVRDRGWQPQHF.

V gene TRBV30 combines with J gene TRBJ1-2; 8 positions agree with TRBD1. The CDR3 is 16 residues long. With 1 base clipped from V and 2 bases from J, the junction kept 9 bases outside the gene matches. Germline V gives CDR1 GTSNPN, CDR2 SVGIG (reference sequence). The DNA for the CDR3 is TGTGCCTGGAGTGGAACCCTGGGACAGGCGAACTATGGCTACACCTTC. This codes for CAWSGTLGQANYGYTF.

A few counts support this clone. The V and J genes are TRBV18 and TRBJ1-2; 7 bases are shared with TRBD1. The CDR3 totals 12 residues. Germline CDR1 and CDR2: KGHSH and LQKENI. The V segment lost 6 bases and the J segment 3 bases; nucleotides outside the gene matches: 1. CDR3 residues: CASSGTDYGYTF. In DNA, the CDR3 is TGTGCCAGCTCCGGGACAGACTATGGCTACACCTTC.

The chain joins TRBV29-1 to TRBJ1-1; D uncertain. From germline, CDR1 is SQVTM and CDR2 ANQGSEA. The CDR3 contains 12 residues. Trimming stripped 3 bases from V and 3 bases from J, with 8 bases between. This CDR3 reads CSVDGVDTEAFF. Written as DNA, the CDR3 is TGCAGCGTTGACGGGGTGGACACTGAAGCTTTCTTT.

The chain uses TRBV6-5 and TRBJ2-1, with TRBD2 identical over 8 bases. After removal of 6 bases from V and 9 bases from J, the junction contained 13 bases not matched to a gene. Germline-derived CDR1 and CDR2 are MNHEY and SVGAGI. The CDR3 runs to 15 residues. CDR3 residues: CASRTSGRASSEQFF. DNA of the CDR3: TGTGCCAGCAGGACCTCCGGGAGGGCCAGTAGTGAGCAGTTCTTC.

V gene TRBV28 combines with J gene TRBJ2-3, with D tentatively TRBD1 (6 bases). The CDR3 is 14 residues long. Trimming took off 4 bases at V and 2 bases at J, with 10 bases between the two ends. Germline V gives CDR1 MDHEN, CDR2 SYDVKM. The chain's CDR3 is CASSSRDTTDTQYF. As DNA, the CDR3 is TGTGCCAGCAGTTCACGGGACACCACAGATACGCAGTATTTT.

This chain links TRBV2 with TRBJ2-7, with a tentative D call TRBD1 (5 bases). The germline CDR1 and CDR2 sequences are SNHLY and FYNNEI. The V end was cut by 6 bases, the J end by 0 bases, with 12 bases between. The CDR3 is made up of 14 amino acids. The CDR3 region is CASSITTGSYEQYF. The CDR3 DNA sequence: TGTGCCAGCAGCATTACCACAGGCTCCTACGAGCAGTACTTC.

The chain combines TRBV27 with TRBJ2-1; 8 bases are a match to TRBD1. The CDR3 is 15 amino acids. Germline V gene lookup returns CDR1 MNHEY and CDR2 SMNVEV (reference sequence). The J segment lost 4 bases and the V segment lost 5 bases, leaving 7 bases of the junction unmatched. The CDR3 spells CASSLGTGLYNEQFF. The CDR3 bases are TGTGCCAGCAGTCTCGGGACAGGTCTTTACAATGAGCAGTTCTTC.

The J gene is TRBJ2-7, the V gene TRBV5-1, with TRBD2 matching over 7 bases. The CDR3 sequence is 14 residues long. V gave up 2 bases and J gave up 1 base; unmatched junction bases: 3. Germline CDR1 and CDR2: SGHRS and YFSETQ. The CDR3 region has the DNA TGCGCCAGCAGCTTCGGGACTACTTCCTACGAGCAGTACTTC. Its protein is CASSFGTTSYEQYF.

The table lists this clone with a few counts. This chain uses TRBV11-2 with TRBJ2-3, with 8 nucleotides matching TRBD1. The germline V gene encodes CDR1 SGHAT and CDR2 FQNNGV. With V trimmed by 5 bases and J by 8 bases, 12 bases remained unmatched. The CDR3 is made up of 15 amino acids. The CDR3 is CASSLAGGRSATQYF. In DNA form, the CDR3 reads TGTGCCAGCAGCCTCGCAGGGGGCCGGTCGGCTACGCAGTATTTT.

The chain uses TRBV2 and TRBJ2-1; TRBD2 agrees at 15 bases. Germline lookup yields CDR1 SNHLY and CDR2 FYNNEI. The CDR3 runs 17 residues. V gave up 6 bases and J gave up 3 bases; unmatched junction bases: 6. The CDR3 region is CASSRTSGRAVYNEQFF. The CDR3 coding sequence is TGTGCCAGCAGCCGGACTAGCGGGAGGGCCGTCTACAATGAGCAGTTCTTC.

The chain is built from TRBV2 and TRBJ1-2; the D is unclear. V was cut by 3 bases and J by 7 bases, with 12 bases left in between. This CDR3 has 13 residues. Looked up from germline, CDR1 is SNHLY and CDR2 is FYNNEI. For the CDR3, the DNA is TGTGCCAGCAGTGACAACAGTTTAGGTGGCTACACCTTC. Translating it yields CASSDNSLGGYTF.

This clone has a handful of counts. The chain uses TRBV15 and TRBJ2-5; D might be TRBD1 (6 bases). V lost 2 bases and J lost 2, with 12 bases in between. The CDR3 runs 15 residues. CDR1 and CDR2 from the germline V gene are LNHNV and YYDKDF (reference sequence). Here the CDR3 reads CATSRQGQTQETQYF. The CDR3 nucleotides read TGTGCCACCAGCAGACAAGGACAGACGCAAGAGACCCAGTACTTC. The full variable domain, its missing parts supplied by reference TRBV15 and TRBJ2-5, is DAMVIQNPRYQVTQFGKPVTLSCSQTLNHNVMYWYQQKSSQAPKLLFHYYDKDFNNEADTPDNFQSRRPNTSFCFLDIRSPGLGDTAMYLCATSRQGQTQETQYFGPGTRLLVL.

The V and J genes are TRBV28 and TRBJ2-1, with D possibly being TRBD1 (6 bases). V was pared by 8 bases and J by 6 bases, with 20 bases between. The germline V gene has CDR1 MDHEN and CDR2 SYDVKM. This CDR3 has 15 residues. The CDR3 spells CASGWIARGSNEQFF. In DNA form, the CDR3 reads TGTGCCAGCGGTTGGATTGCGAGGGGGAGCAATGAGCAGTTCTTC.

The V and J genes are TRBV30 and TRBJ2-5, with D tentatively TRBD2 (7 bases). This CDR3 spans 14 amino acids. V was pared by 3 bases and J by 2 bases, with 13 bases between. CDR1 GTSNPN and CDR2 SVGIG come from the germline V gene (reference sequence). This chain's CDR3 is CAWSVGGGQETQYF. The DNA for the CDR3 is TGTGCCTGGAGCGTGGGAGGGGGACAAGAGACCCAGTACTTC.

This clone was seen many times. The CDR3 nucleotides read TGTGCCAGCAGGACAGGGGAGACCACTGAAGCTTTCTTT. Its translation: CASRTGETTEAFF. The chain links TRBV6-6 to TRBJ1-1, with 8 nucleotides matching TRBD1. Trimming at V came to 6 bases and at J to 4 bases, leaving 4 bases not matched to a gene. Germline CDR1 MNHNY, CDR2 SVGAGI (reference sequence). The CDR3 has 13 amino acids.

This clone was counted only a few times. The V and J genes are TRBV7-9 and TRBJ2-5; TRBD1 matches 8 bases. V was pared by 2 bases and J by 7 bases, with 6 bases of the junction left unmatched. The CDR3 is 14 amino acids. Germline-derived CDR1 and CDR2 are SEHNR and FQNEAQ (reference sequence). The CDR3 loop is CASSLQGQGWTQYF. DNA for the CDR3: TGTGCCAGCAGCTTACAAGGACAGGGATGGACCCAGTACTTC.

The V call is TRBV7-3, the J call TRBJ2-1; TRBD2 agrees at 13 bases. CDR3 length equals 15 residues. Germline V gene sequence: CDR1 SGHTA, CDR2 FQGTGA. The J segment lost 10 bases and the V segment lost 4 bases, leaving 7 bases of the junction unmatched. The CDR3: CASSSGLAGDGEQFF. As DNA, the CDR3 is TGTGCCAGCAGCTCCGGACTAGCGGGAGATGGGGAGCAGTTCTTC.

This clone was counted a few times. V usage is TRBV11-2 and J usage is TRBJ1-1; D is ambiguous. The V and J ends lost 4 bases and 1 base respectively, with 7 bases between them. This CDR3 is 13 amino acids long. Germline V gives CDR1 SGHAT, CDR2 FQNNGV. The CDR3 DNA is TGTGCCAGCAGCTCCCTCGGGAACACTGAAGCTTTCTTT. As protein: CASSSLGNTEAFF.

This clone was counted a few times. The V gene is TRBV7-2, the J gene TRBJ2-7, with D unresolved. Germline V lookup: CDR1 SGHTA, CDR2 FQGNSA. Trimming pared 1 base from V and 2 bases from J, leaving 9 bases between. The CDR3 length is 14 residues. The CDR3 coding sequence is TGTGCCAGCAGCTTAGGCAGGATTACCTACGAGCAGTACTTC. Translation: CASSLGRITYEQYF.

V gene TRBV30 combines with J gene TRBJ2-7, with 12 positions matching TRBD2. The CDR3 length is 15 residues. CDR1 and CDR2 from the germline V gene are GTSNPN and SVGIG (reference sequence). The J segment lost 6 bases and the V segment lost 2 bases, leaving 8 bases of the junction unmatched. This chain's CDR3 is CAWSFPTSGSLEQYF. CDR3 bases: TGTGCCTGGAGTTTCCCGACTAGCGGGAGTCTCGAGCAGTACTTC.

The chain links TRBV11-2 to TRBJ2-3; TRBD1 aligns across 7 bases. The germline gives CDR1 SGHAT, CDR2 FQNNGV. With 5 bases clipped from V and 2 bases from J, the junction kept 4 bases outside the gene matches. This CDR3 is 14 amino acids long. The CDR3: CASSRDRHTDTQYF. The CDR3, as DNA: TGTGCCAGCAGCCGGGACAGACACACAGATACGCAGTATTTT.

This clone showed up just a few times. This chain joins TRBV5-1 and TRBJ2-2; a weak D match, TRBD1 (5 bases). Trimming took 3 bases from V and 2 from J, leaving 11 bases between them. This CDR3 is 15 amino acids long. Germline V CDR1 and CDR2: SGHRS, YFSETQ. CDR3 sequence: CASSSDSLNTGELFF. CDR3 DNA sequence: TGCGCCAGCAGCTCCGACAGCTTAAACACCGGGGAGCTGTTTTTT.

The rearrangement uses TRBV11-2 and TRBJ1-4, with D perhaps TRBD1 (5 bases). Deletions cut 8 bases from V and 4 bases from J, with 14 bases between. CDR1 SGHAT and CDR2 FQNNGV come from the germline V gene. The CDR3 has 14 amino acids. The CDR3 is CASGARRDNEKLFF. The CDR3 nucleotides are TGTGCCAGCGGGGCGCGGCGTGATAATGAAAAACTGTTTTTT.

CDR3 coding DNA: TGTGCCAGCAGCTCCTTCCAGAACTATGGCTACACCTTC. Translating gives CASSSFQNYGYTF. This chain uses TRBV7-2 with TRBJ1-2; D uncertain. Germline CDR1 is SGHTA and CDR2 is FQGNSA. CDR3 length: 13 amino acids. V gave up 4 bases and J gave up 2 bases, with 8 bases separating them. Variable domain in full (rest from reference TRBV7-2 and TRBJ1-2): GAGVSQSPSNKVTEKGKDVELRCDPISGHTALYWYRQSLGQGLEFLIYFQGNSAPDKSGLPSDRFSAERTGGSVSTLTIQRTQQEDSAVYLCASSSFQNYGYTFGSGTRLTVV.

This clone was recorded a few times. V gene TRBV7-8 combines with J gene TRBJ2-1, with 8 positions matching TRBD2. Per germline, CDR1 SGHVS and CDR2 FQNEAQ. The CDR3 has 17 amino acids. V lost 5 bases and J lost 3; bases outside the gene matches: 12. CDR3 in amino acids: CASSPFSGLVNYNEQFF. Written as DNA, the CDR3 is TGTGCCAGCAGCCCATTTTCGGGACTAGTAAACTACAATGAGCAGTTCTTC.

The chain employs TRBV19 and TRBJ2-1; 8 bases fit TRBD1. The CDR3 extends over 16 amino acids. From germline, CDR1 is LNHDA and CDR2 SQIVND (reference sequence). J lost 9 bases, V lost 3 bases, and 13 bases had no gene match. CDR3 in DNA: TGTGCCAGTAGTATGGACAGGGCGACTAGGGCGGGTGAGCAGTTCTTC. As protein: CASSMDRATRAGEQFF.

Only a few counts were recorded for this clone. The CDR3 region has the DNA TGTGCCAGTAATATGGCTAGCGGGGCGAACACCGGGGAGCTGTTTTTT. The encoded protein is CASNMASGANTGELFF. This sequence joins TRBV19 and TRBJ2-2; TRBD2 matches at 9 bases. Trimming removed 7 bases from V and 0 bases from J; junction bases left unmatched: 6. Germline assignment: CDR1 LNHDA and CDR2 SQIVND (reference sequence). The CDR3 loop spans 16 amino acids.